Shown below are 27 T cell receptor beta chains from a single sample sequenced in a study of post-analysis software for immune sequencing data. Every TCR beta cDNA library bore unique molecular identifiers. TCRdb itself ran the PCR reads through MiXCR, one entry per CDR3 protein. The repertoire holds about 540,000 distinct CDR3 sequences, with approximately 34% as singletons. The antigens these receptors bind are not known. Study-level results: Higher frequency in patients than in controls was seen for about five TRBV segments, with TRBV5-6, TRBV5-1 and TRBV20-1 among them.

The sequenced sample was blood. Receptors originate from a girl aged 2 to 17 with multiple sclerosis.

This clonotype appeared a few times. The CDR3 nucleotides read TGTGCCAGCAGCTTGTGGGACACTCATCCTTTATCGGGGGCCAACGTCCTGACTTTC. It is translated as CASSLWDTHPLSGANVLTF. The V gene is TRBV5-5, the J gene TRBJ2-6, with D tentatively TRBD1 (6 bases). Trimming took 1 base from V and 4 from J, leaving 21 bases between them. The CDR3 extends over 19 amino acids. Germline-derived CDR1 and CDR2 are SGHKS and YYEKEE (reference sequence).

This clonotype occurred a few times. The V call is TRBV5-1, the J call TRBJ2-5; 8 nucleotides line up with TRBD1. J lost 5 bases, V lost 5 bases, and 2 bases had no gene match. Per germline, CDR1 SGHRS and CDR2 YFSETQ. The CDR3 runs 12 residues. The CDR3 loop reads CASRRTGETQYF. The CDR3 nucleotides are TGCGCCAGCAGACGGACAGGGGAGACCCAGTACTTC. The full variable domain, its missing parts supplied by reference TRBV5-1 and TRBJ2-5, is KAGVTQTPRYLIKTRGQQVTLSCSPISGHRSVSWYQQTPGQGLQFLFEYFSETQRNKGNFPGRFSGRQFSNSRSEMNVSTLELGDSALYLCASRRTGETQYFGPGTRLLVL.

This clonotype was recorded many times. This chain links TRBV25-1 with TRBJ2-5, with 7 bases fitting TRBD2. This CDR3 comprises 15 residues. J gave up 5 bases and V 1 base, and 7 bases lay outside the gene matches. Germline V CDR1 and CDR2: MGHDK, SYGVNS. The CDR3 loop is CASSESSLASETQYF. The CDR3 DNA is TGTGCCAGCAGTGAATCCTCACTAGCGAGCGAGACCCAGTACTTC.

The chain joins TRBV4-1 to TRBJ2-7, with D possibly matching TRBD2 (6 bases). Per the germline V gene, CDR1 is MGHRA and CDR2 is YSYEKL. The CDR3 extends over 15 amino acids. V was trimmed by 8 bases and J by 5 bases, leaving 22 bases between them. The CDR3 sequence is CASGPAHGGNDEQYF. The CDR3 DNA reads TGCGCCAGCGGCCCTGCACATGGAGGGAACGACGAGCAGTACTTC.

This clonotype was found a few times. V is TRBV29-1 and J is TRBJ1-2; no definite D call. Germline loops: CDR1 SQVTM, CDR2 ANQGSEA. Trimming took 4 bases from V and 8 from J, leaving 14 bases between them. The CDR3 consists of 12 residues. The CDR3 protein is CSVVAPRRGYTF. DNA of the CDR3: TGCAGCGTTGTGGCTCCTCGTAGGGGCTACACCTTC.

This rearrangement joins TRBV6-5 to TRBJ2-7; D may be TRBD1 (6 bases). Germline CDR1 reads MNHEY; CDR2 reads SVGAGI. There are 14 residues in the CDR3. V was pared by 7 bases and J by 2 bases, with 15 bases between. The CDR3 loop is CASTSTGSAYEQYF. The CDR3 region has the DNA TGTGCCAGCACTTCGACAGGCTCTGCCTACGAGCAGTACTTC.

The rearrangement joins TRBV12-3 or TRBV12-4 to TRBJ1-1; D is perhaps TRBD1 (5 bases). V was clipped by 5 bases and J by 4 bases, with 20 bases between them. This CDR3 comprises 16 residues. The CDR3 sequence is CASSPNFPRGVTEAFF. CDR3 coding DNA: TGTGCCAGCAGTCCTAACTTCCCGCGGGGGGTCACTGAAGCTTTCTTT.

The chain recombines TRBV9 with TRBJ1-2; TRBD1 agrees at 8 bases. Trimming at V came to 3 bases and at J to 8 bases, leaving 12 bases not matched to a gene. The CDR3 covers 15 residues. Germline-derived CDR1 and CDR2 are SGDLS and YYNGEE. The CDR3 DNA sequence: TGTGCCAGCAGCGAATCGATCGGACAGGGTTTAGGCTACACCTTC. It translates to CASSESIGQGLGYTF. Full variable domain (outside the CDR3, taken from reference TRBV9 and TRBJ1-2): DSGVTQTPKHLITATGQRVTLRCSPRSGDLSVYWYQQSLDQGLQFLIQYYNGEERAKGNILERFSAQQFPDLHSELNLSSLELGDSALYFCASSESIGQGLGYTFGSGTRLTVV.

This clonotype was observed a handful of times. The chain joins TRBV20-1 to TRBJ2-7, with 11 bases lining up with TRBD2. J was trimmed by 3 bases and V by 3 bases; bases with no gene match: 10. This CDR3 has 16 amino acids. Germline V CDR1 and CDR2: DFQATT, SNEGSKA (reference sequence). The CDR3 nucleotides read TGCAGTGCTAGTGGGAGTCTGCTAGCGGGGGGCTACGAGCAGTACTTC. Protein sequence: CSASGSLLAGGYEQYF.

The chain's CDR3 is CASSLFAPGQNNEQFF. The CDR3 bases are TGTGCCAGCAGTTTATTCGCCCCGGGACAGAATAATGAGCAGTTCTTC. J is TRBJ2-1 and V is TRBV12-3 or TRBV12-4; 7 nucleotides match TRBD1. CDR3 length: 16 residues. The trim removed 2 bases at V and 7 bases at J, leaving 11 bases unmatched.

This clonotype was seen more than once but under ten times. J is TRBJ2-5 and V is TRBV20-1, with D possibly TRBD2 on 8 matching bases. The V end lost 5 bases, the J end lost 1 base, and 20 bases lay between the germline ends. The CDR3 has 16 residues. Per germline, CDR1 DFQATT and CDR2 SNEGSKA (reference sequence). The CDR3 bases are TGCAGTGCTTCGGGAGGGAGGGGGCGCCTCCAAGAGACCCAGTACTTC. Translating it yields CSASGGRGRLQETQYF.

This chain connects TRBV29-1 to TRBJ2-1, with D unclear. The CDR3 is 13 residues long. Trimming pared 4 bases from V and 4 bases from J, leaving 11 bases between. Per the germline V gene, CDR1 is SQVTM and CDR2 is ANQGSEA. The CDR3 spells CSVVMGAYNEQFF. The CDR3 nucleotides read TGCAGCGTTGTAATGGGCGCTTACAATGAGCAGTTCTTC.

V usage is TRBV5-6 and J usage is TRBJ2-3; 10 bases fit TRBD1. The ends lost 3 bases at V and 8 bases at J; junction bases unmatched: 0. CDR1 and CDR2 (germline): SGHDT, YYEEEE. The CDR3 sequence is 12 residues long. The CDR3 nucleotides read TGTGCCAGCAGCTGGACAGGGGGTACGCAGTATTTT. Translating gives CASSWTGGTQYF.

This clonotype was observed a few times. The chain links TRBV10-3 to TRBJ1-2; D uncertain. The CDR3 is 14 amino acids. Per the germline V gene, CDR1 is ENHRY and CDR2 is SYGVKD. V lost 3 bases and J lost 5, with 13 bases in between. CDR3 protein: CAISDRAVYYGYTF. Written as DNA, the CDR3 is TGTGCCATCAGTGATCGCGCCGTCTATTATGGCTACACCTTC.

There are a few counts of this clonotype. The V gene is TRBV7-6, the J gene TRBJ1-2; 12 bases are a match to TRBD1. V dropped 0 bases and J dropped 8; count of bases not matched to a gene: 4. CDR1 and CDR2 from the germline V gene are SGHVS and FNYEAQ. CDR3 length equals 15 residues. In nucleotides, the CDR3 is TGTGCCAGCAGCTTAGCCCCGGGACAGGGGGCCGGCTACACCTTC. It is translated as CASSLAPGQGAGYTF.

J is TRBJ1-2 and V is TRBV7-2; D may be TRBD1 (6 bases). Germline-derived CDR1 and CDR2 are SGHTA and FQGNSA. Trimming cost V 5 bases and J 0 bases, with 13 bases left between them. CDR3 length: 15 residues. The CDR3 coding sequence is TGTGCCAGCAGCCTCGGACAGCTCGCTAACTATGGCTACACCTTC. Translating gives CASSLGQLANYGYTF.

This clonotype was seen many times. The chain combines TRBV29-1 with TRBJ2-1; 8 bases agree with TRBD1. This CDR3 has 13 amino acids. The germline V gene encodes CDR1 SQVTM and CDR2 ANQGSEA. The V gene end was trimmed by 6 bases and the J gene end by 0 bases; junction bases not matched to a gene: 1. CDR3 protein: CSVTGGSYNEQFF. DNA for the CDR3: TGCAGCGTCACAGGGGGCTCCTACAATGAGCAGTTCTTC.

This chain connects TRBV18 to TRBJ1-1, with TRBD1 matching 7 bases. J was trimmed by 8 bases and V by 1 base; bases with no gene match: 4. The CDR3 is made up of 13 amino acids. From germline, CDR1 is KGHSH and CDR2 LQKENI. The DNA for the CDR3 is TGTGCCAGCTCACCACTTGGGACAGAAGAAGCTTTCTTT. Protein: CASSPLGTEEAFF.

Written as DNA, the CDR3 is TGTGCCAGCAGATTATCTAGCGGGGGGACGATCCGCTCCTACAATGAGCAGTTCTTC. Encoded protein: CASRLSSGGTIRSYNEQFF. The gene calls are TRBV2 and TRBJ2-1, with TRBD2 matching over 11 bases. Germline CDR1 is SNHLY and CDR2 is FYNNEI. V dropped 6 bases and J dropped 0; count of bases not matched to a gene: 13. CDR3 length: 19 amino acids. Full variable domain (rest looked up from reference TRBV2 and TRBJ2-1): EPEVTQTPSHQVTQMGQEVILRCVPISNHLYFYWYRQILGQKVEFLVSFYNNEISEKSEIFDDQFSVERPDGSNFTLKIRSTKLEDSAMYFCASRLSSGGTIRSYNEQFFGPGTRLTVL.

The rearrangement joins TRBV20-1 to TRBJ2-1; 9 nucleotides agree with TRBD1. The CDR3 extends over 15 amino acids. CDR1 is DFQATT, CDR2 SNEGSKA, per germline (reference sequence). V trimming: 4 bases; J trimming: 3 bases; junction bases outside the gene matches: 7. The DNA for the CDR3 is TGCAGTGCTATACCGGGACAGGGAAACTACAATGAGCAGTTCTTC. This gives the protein CSAIPGQGNYNEQFF.

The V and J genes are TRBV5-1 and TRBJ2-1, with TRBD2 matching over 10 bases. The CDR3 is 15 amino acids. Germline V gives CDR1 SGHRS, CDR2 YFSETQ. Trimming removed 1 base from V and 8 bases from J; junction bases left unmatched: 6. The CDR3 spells CASSLSLAGWDEQFF. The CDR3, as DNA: TGCGCCAGCAGCTTGTCACTAGCGGGGTGGGATGAGCAGTTCTTC.

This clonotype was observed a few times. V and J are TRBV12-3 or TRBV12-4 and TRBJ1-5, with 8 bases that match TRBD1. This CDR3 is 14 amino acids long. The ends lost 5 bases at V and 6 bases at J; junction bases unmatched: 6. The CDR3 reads CASSATGGGQPQHF. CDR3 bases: TGTGCCAGCAGTGCTACAGGGGGGGGTCAGCCCCAGCATTTT.

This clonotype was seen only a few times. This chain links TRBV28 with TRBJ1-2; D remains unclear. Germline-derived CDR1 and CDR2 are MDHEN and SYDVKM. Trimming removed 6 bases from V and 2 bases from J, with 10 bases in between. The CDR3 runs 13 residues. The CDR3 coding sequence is TGTGCCAGCAGACCTCCAAACAACTATGGCTACACCTTC. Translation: CASRPPNNYGYTF.

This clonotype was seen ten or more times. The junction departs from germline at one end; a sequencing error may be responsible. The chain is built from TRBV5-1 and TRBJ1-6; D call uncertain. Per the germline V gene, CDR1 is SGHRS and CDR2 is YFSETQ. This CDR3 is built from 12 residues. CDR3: CASSLVGSPLHF. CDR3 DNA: TGTGCCAGCAGCTTAGTCGGTTCACCCCTCCACTTT.

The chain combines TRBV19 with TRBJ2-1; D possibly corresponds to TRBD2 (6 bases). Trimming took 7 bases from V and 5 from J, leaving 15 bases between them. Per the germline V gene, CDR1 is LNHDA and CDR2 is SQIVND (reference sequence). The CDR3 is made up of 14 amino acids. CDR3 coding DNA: TGTGCCAGTAATTGGGGGGTTAGGAACAATGAGCAGTTCTTC. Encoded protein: CASNWGVRNNEQFF. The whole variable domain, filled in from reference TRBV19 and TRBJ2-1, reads DGGITQSPKYLFRKEGQNVTLSCEQNLNHDAMYWYRQDPGQGLRLIYYSQIVNDFQKGDIAEGYSVSREKKESFPLTVTSAQKNPTAFYLCASNWGVRNNEQFFGPGTRLTVL.

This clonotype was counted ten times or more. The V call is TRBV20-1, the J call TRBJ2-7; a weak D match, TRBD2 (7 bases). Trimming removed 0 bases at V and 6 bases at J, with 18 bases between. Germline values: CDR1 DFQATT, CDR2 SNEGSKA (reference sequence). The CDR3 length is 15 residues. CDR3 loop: CSARDLIGGQSEQYF. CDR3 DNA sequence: TGCAGTGCTAGAGATCTTATCGGGGGGCAGAGCGAGCAGTACTTC.

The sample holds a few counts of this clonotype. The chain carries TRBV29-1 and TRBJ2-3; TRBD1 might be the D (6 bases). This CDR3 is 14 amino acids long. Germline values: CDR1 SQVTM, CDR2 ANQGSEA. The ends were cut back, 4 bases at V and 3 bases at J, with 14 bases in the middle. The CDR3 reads CSVGTGSLTDTQYF. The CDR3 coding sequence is TGCAGCGTTGGCACAGGGTCCCTAACAGATACGCAGTATTTT.